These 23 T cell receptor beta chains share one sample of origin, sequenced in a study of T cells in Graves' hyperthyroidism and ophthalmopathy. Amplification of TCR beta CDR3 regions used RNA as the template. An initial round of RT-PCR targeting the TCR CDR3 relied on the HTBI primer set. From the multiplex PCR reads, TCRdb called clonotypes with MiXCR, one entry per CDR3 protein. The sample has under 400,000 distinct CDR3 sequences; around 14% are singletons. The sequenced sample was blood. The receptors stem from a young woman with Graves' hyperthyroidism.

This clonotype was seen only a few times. The CDR3 sequence: CASSSFSRSGYTF. CDR3 DNA: TGTGCCAGCAGCTCCTTTTCTCGGTCTGGCTACACCTTC. The V gene is TRBV11-3, the J gene TRBJ1-2; D call uncertain. The CDR3 runs to 13 residues. Per the germline V gene, CDR1 is SGHNT and CDR2 is YENEEA. Trimming shortened V by 4 bases and J by 7 bases, and 13 bases separated the two germline ends.

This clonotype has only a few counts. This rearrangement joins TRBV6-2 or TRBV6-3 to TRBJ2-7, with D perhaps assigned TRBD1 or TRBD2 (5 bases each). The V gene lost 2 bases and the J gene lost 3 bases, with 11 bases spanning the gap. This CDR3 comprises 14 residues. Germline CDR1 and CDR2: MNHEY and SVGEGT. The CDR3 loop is CASSYPLRGYEQYF. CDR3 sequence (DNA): TGTGCCAGCAGTTACCCCTTGAGGGGCTACGAGCAGTACTTC.

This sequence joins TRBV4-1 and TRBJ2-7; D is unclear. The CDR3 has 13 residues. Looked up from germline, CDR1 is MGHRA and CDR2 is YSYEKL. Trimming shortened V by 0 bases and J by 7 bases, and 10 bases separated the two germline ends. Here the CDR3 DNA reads TGCGCCAGCAGCCAAGATGAAGTTCGGGAGCAGTACTTC. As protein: CASSQDEVREQYF.

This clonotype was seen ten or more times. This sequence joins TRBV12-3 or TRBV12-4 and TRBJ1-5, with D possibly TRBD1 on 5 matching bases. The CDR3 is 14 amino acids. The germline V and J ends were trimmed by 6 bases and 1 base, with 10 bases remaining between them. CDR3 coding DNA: TGTGCCAGCAGGGCCGACAGCAGCAATCAGCCCCAGCATTTT. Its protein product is CASRADSSNQPQHF.

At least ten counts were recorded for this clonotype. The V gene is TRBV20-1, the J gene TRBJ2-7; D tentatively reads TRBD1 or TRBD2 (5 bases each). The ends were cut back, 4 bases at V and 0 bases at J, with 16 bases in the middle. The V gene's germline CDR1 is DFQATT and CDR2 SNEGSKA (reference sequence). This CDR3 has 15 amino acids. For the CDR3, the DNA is TGCAGTGCTATGGGGCCTTGGGGGAGCTCCTACGAGCAGTACTTC. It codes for CSAMGPWGSSYEQYF.

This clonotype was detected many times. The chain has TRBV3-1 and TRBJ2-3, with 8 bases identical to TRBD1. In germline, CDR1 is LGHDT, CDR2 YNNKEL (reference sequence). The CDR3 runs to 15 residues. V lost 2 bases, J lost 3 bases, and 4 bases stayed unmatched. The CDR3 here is CASSQNRQGTDTQYF. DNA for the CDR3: TGTGCCAGCAGCCAAAACCGACAGGGGACAGATACGCAGTATTTT.

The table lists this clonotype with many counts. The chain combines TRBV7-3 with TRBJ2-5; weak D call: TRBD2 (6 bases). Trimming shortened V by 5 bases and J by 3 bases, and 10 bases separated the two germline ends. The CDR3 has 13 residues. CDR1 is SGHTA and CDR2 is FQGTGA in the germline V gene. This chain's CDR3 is CASSRGIEETQYF. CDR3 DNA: TGTGCCAGCAGCCGGGGGATAGAAGAGACCCAGTACTTC. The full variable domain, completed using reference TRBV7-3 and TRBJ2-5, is GAGVSQTPSNKVTEKGKYVELRCDPISGHTALYWYRQSLGQGPEFLIYFQGTGAADDSGLPNDRFFAVRPEGSVSTLKIQRTERGDSAVYLCASSRGIEETQYFGPGTRLLVL.

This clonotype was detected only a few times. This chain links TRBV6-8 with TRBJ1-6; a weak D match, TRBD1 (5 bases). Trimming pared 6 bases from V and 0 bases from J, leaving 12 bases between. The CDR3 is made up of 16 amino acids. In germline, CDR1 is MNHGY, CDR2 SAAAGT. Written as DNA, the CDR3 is TGTGCCAGCAGAACGACAGTTTTCTCCTATAATTCACCCCTCCACTTT. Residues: CASRTTVFSYNSPLHF.

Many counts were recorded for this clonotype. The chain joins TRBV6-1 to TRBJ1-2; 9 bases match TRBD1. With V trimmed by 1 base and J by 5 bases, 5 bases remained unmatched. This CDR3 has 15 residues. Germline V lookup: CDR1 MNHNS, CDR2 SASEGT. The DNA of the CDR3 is TGTGCCAGCAGTGAAGGGGACAGGGCGGAGTATGGCTACACCTTC. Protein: CASSEGDRAEYGYTF.

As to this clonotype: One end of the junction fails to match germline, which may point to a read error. The DNA for the CDR3 is TGTGCCAGCAGTAAGACAGGGGGCAATCAGCTCCAGCATTTT. This codes for CASSKTGGNQLQHF. This chain links TRBV12-3 or TRBV12-4 with TRBJ1-5, with 10 bases fitting TRBD1. The CDR3 has 14 residues.

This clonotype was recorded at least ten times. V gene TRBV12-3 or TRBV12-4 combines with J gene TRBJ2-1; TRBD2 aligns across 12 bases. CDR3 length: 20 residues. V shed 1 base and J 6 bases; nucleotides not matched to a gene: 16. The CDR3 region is CASSLDQAWGASGRGNEQFF. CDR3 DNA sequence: TGTGCCAGCAGTTTAGATCAAGCTTGGGGGGCTAGCGGGAGGGGCAATGAGCAGTTCTTC.

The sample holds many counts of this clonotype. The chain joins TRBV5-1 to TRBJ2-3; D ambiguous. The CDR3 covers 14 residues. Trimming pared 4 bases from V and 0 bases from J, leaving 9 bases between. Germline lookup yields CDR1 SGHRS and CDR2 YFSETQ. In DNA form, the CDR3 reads TGCGCCAGCAGCGCCGAGCCTAGCACAGATACGCAGTATTTT. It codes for CASSAEPSTDTQYF.

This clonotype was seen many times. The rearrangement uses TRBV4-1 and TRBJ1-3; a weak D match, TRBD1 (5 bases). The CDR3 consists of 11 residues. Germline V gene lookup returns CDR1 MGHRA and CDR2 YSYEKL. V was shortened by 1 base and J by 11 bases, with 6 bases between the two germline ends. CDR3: CASSQGGSIYF. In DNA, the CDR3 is TGCGCCAGCAGCCAAGGGGGGTCCATATATTTT.

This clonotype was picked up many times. The CDR3 region is CASSPQNPTGATPEGYGYTF. The CDR3 DNA reads as TGTGCCAGCAGCCCCCAAAATCCGACAGGGGCCACTCCGGAGGGGTATGGCTACACCTTC. V and J are TRBV3-1 and TRBJ1-2; 8 bases are shared with TRBD1. Trimming at V came to 4 bases and at J to 5 bases, leaving 24 bases not matched to a gene. Germline lookup yields CDR1 LGHDT and CDR2 YNNKEL (reference sequence). The CDR3 has 20 residues.

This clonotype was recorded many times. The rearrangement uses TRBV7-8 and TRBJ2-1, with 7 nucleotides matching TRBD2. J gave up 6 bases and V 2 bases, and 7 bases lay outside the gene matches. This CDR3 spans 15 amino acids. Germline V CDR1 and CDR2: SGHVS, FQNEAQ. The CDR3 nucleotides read TGTGCCAGCAGCTTATACGGGGGGTATCCCAATGAGCAGTTCTTC. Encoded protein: CASSLYGGYPNEQFF.

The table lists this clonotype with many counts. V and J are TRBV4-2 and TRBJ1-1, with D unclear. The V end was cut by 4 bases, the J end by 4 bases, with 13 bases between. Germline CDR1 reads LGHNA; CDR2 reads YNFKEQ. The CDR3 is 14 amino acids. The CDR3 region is CASSPREGGTEAFF. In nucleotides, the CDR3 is TGTGCCAGCAGCCCCCGAGAGGGTGGCACTGAAGCTTTCTTT.

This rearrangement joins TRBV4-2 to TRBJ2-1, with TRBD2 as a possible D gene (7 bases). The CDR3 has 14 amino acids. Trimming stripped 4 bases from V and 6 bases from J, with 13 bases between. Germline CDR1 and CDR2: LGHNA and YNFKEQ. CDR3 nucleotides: TGTGCCAGCAGCCGAGGGGGACTAACCAATGAGCAGTTCTTC. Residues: CASSRGGLTNEQFF.

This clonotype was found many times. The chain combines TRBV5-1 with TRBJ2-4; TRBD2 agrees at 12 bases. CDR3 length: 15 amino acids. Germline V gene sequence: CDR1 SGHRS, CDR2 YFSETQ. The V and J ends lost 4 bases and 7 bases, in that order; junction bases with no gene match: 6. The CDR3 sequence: CASSLLAGGPNIQYF. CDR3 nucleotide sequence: TGCGCCAGCAGCCTCCTAGCGGGGGGGCCGAACATTCAGTACTTC.

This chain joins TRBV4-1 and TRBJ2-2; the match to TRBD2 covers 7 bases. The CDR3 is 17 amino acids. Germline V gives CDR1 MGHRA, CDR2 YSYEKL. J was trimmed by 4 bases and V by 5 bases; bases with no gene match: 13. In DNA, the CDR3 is TGCGCCAGCAGCTCAACGAGAGCGGGATTAGTCACCGGGGAGCTGTTTTTT. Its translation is CASSSTRAGLVTGELFF.

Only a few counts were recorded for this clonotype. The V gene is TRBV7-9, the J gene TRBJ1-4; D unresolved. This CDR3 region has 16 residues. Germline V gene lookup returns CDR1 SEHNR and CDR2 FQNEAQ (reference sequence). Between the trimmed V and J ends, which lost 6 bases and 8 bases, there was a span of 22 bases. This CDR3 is CASRPTSDGSREKLFF. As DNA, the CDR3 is TGTGCCAGCAGGCCTACTTCGGACGGGTCGAGAGAAAAACTGTTTTTT.

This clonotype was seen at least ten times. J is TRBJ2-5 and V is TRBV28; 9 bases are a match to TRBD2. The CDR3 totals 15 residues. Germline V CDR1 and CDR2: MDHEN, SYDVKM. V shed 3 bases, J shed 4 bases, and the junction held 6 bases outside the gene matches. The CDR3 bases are TGTGCCAGCAGTTTGCGGGAGGGCGGTTCAGAGACCCAGTACTTC. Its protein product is CASSLREGGSETQYF.

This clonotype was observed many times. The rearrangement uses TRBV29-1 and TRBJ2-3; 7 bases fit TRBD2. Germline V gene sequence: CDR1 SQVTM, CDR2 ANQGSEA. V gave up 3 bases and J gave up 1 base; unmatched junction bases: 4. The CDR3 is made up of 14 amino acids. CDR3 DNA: TGCAGCGTTGAGGCGGGAGATGGCACAGATACGCAGTATTTT. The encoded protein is CSVEAGDGTDTQYF.

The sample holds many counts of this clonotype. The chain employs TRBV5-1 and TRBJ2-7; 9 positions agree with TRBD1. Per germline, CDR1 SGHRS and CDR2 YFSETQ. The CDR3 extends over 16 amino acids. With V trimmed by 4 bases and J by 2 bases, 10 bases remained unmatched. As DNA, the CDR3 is TGCGCCAGCAGCAACGGATTGGACAGGGGAACCTACGAGCAGTACTTC. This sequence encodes CASSNGLDRGTYEQYF.